These T cell receptor beta chains were read from a single sample in a study of early T cells in non-severe SARS-CoV-2 infection. TCRdb re-called the 5' RACE reads with MiXCR, one entry per CDR3 protein. The sample includes 74,000 or so distinct CDR3 sequences, about 13% of them seen just once. Sequenced input: whole blood. Receptors originate from an adult who was a healthcare worker with PCR-confirmed SARS-CoV-2 infection or an uninfected control (not recorded which). CDR3s include the opening cysteine and the closing phenylalanine or tryptophan. Fields, in order: CDR3 length, clone size, J gene, V gene, D gene, CDR3 DNA, CDR3 protein. D genes are given only for firm matches. Where a row states a size, it is once, few, many or the class of an expanded clone; other rows omit it.

>14|few|TRBJ2-2|TRBV7-8|NA
TGTGCCAGCCTGTGGGGGCTTAACACCGGGGAGCTGTTTTTT
CASLWGLNTGELFF
>16|many|TRBJ1-4|TRBV28|TRBD1
TGTGCCAGCAGTTTATACCCGACAGGGATCGGGGAAAAACTGTTTTTT
CASSLYPTGIGEKLFF
>12|few|TRBJ1-1|TRBV30|NA
TGTGCCTGGAGTGGGAGGAACACTGAAGCTTTCTTT
CAWSGRNTEAFF
>11|many|TRBJ2-3|TRBV20-1|TRBD2
TGCAGTGCTAGTGGTAGCGGGGGAGAGTATTTT
CSASGSGGEYF
>15|NA|TRBJ2-7|TRBV7-2|NA
TGTGCCAGCAGCTTGGGTGGGCCGTCCATCTACGAGCAGTACTTC
CASSLGGPSIYEQYF
>13|few|TRBJ1-5|TRBV7-2|TRBD1
TGTGCCAGCAGCGACAGGGGCCTTCAGCCCCAGCATTTT
CASSDRGLQPQHF
>14|NA|TRBJ2-1|TRBV12-3/TRBV12-4|TRBD2
TGTGCCAGCACCGGACTAGGGAGAGGCGATGAGCAGTTCTTC
CASTGLGRGDEQFF
>12|many|TRBJ2-7|TRBV5-4|NA
TGTGCCAGCAGCCGGGCGGGCTACGAGCAGTACTTC
CASSRAGYEQYF
>18|NA|TRBJ2-3|TRBV27|TRBD2
TGTGCCAGCAGTCCCCGGACTAGCGGGGGCCCGATGAGCGATACGCAGTATTTT
CASSPRTSGGPMSDTQYF
>16|NA|TRBJ1-1|TRBV5-1|NA
TGCGCCAGCAGCTTGGCCCAGGGAGGGACGAACACTGAAGCTTTCTTT
CASSLAQGGTNTEAFF